The clone carrying this TCR beta chain has only one observation. The data originate from a study of blood T cell repertoires in COVID-19. The V gene's germline CDR1 is MGHRA and CDR2 YSYEKL. CDR3 length equals 17 residues. Unmatched junction bases numbered 15, after V lost 4 bases and J lost 6 bases. Method: immunoSEQ multiplex PCR; TCRdb's copy keeps in-frame clones and lacks some. The sample includes 270,000 or so clones, approximately 89% of them seen just once. V is TRBV4-1 and J is TRBJ1-5; 7 bases are shared with TRBD1. Sequencing used peripheral blood. The source of this sequence is a woman aged 25 to 39 with COVID-19, enrolled during active disease. The CDR3 loop is CASSPRFTGVRPQPQHF. CDR3 DNA: TGCGCCAGCAGCCCAAGATTTACAGGGGTACGCCCTCAGCCCCAGCATTTT.